This entry is about one T cell receptor beta chain. Antigen unknown. This sample was taken from a study of identifying expanded T cells in peripheral blood. The method was immunoSEQ multiplex PCR; TCRdb's version includes in-frame clones alone and lacks a portion of them. The table records roughly 120,000 clones, less than 90% of them present only once. Study-wide findings and caveats: Clone count variance between roughly 2-week samples rose with total template count. Differentially abundant clones: roughly 1.2 between replicates, 15 to 17 at approximately 14 days, 19 to 20 at four.

The germline V and J ends were trimmed by 4 bases and 4 bases, with 21 bases remaining between them. From germline, CDR1 is SGHNT and CDR2 YYREEE (reference sequence). There are 17 residues in the CDR3. During the collection period, no donor immune events like infections were recorded. The chain uses TRBV5-4 and TRBJ2-1; the D gene is possibly TRBD1 (6 bases). This receptor was identified in a person aged 18-70 years in good health. Sample: blood. This chain's CDR3 is CASSLDSSSLPYNEQFF. CDR3 nucleotide sequence: TGTGCCAGCAGCCTGGACAGTAGCAGCCTCCCATACAATGAGCAGTTCTTC.